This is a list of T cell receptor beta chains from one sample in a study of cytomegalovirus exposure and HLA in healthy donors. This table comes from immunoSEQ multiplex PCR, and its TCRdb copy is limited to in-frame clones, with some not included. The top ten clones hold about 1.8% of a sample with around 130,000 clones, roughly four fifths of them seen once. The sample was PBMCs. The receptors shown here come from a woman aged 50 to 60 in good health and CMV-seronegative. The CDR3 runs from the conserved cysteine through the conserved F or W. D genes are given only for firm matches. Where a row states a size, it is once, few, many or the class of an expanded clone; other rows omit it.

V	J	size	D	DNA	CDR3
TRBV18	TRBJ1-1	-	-	TGTGCCAGCTCACCACGGGGGCAGGGCGAAGCTTTCTTT	CASSPRGQGEAFF
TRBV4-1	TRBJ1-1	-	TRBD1	TGCGCCAGCAGCCAAGATCGGAACAGGGGCTATCCCACTGAAGCCTTCTTT	CASSQDRNRGYPTEAFF
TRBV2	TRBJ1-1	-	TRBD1	TGTGCCAGCAGTGGAGCACAGGGGGGTGAAGCTTTCTTT	CASSGAQGGEAFF
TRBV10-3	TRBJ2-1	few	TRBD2	TGTGCCATCAGTGAGGGATGGACTAGCGGGAGTAATGAGCAGTTCTTC	CAISEGWTSGSNEQFF
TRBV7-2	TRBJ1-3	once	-	TGTGCCAGCAGCTTGTCGGGTGGCTCTGGAAACACCATATATTTT	CASSLSGGSGNTIYF
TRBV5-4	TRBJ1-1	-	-	TGTGCCAGCAGCTTAATCGGGGGCACTGAAGCTTTCTTT	CASSLIGGTEAFF
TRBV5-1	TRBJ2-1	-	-	TGCGCCAGCAGCTTCGAGCGAGTATTGAGCTCCTACAATGAGCAGTTCTTC	CASSFERVLSSYNEQFF
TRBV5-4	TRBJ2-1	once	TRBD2	TGTGCCAGCAGCTTGCGCGGGAGTTACAATGAGCAGTTCTTC	CASSLRGSYNEQFF
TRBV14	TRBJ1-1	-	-	TGTGCCAGCAGCCAAGCGACACCGAACACTGAAGCTTTCTTT	CASSQATPNTEAFF
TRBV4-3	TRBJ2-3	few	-	TGCGCCAGCAGCCAAGAGACAGCCAGCACAGATACGCAGTATTTT	CASSQETASTDTQYF
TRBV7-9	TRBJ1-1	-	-	TGTGCCAGCAGCTTAGTTCTGGGGGAGGCTGAAGCTTTCTTT	CASSLVLGEAEAFF
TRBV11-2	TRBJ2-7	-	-	TGTGCCAGCAGTTCCCAACCGTGGAGGGGCGGTGGGTACGAGCAGTACTTC	CASSSQPWRGGGYEQYF
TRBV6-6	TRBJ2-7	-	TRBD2	TGTGCCAGCAAAGATAGCGGGACCTCCTGGGAGCAGTACTTC	CASKDSGTSWEQYF
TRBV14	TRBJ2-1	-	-	TGTGCCAGCAGCCAAACGGGCGGGATCGAGCAGTTCTTC	CASSQTGGIEQFF
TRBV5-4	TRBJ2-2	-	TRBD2	TGTGCCAGCAGCTTGGCCCGGGGGGCGAACACCGGGGAGCTGTTTTTT	CASSLARGANTGELFF
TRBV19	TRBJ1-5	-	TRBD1	TGTGCCAGCGGGGGACAGGGGGAGGTTCAGCCCCAGCATTTT	CASGGQGEVQPQHF
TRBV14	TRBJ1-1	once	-	TGTGCCAGCAGCCAAGTTGGGGGGGCGGACACTGAAGCTTTCTTT	CASSQVGGADTEAFF
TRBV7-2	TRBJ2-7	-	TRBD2	TGTGCCAGCAGCTTAGCGCCCCGGGAGGGTTACGAGCAGTACTTC	CASSLAPREGYEQYF
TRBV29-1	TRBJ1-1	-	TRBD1	TGCAGCGTTACCCCTGGGACAGGGGAGACTGAAGCTTTCTTT	CSVTPGTGETEAFF
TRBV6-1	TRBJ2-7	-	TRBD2	TGTGCCAGCAGTGGGCTGAGCGGGGCATTTACCTACGAGCAGTACTTC	CASSGLSGAFTYEQYF
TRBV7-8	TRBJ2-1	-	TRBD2	TGTGCCAGCAGCGAGGGACTAGCGGGAGTTGAGCAGTTCTTC	CASSEGLAGVEQFF
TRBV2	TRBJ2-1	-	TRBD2	TGTGCCAGCAGTCACGGGACTAGCGGCTACAATGAGCAGTTCTTC	CASSHGTSGYNEQFF
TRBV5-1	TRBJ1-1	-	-	TGCGCCAGCAGCTTAGGGGGGAACACTGAAGCTTTCTTT	CASSLGGNTEAFF
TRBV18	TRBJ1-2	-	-	TGTGCCAGCTCACCACCGGGACATAATGGCTACACCTTC	CASSPPGHNGYTF
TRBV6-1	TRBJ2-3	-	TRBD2	TGTGCCAGCAGTGAATTAGCGGGGGCTGTCGGCACAGATACGCAGTATTTT	CASSELAGAVGTDTQYF
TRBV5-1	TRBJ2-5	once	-	TGCGCCAGCAGGAGAGATCAAGAGACCCAGTACTTC	CASRRDQETQYF
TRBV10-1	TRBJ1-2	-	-	TGCGCCAGCAGTCCTGACCGACCTCGGACGGCGTGGACAGACTATGGCTACACCTTC	CASSPDRPRTAWTDYGYTF
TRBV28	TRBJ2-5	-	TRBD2	TGTGCCAGCAGTTACACGACTAGCGGGCAAGAGACCCAGTACTTC	CASSYTTSGQETQYF
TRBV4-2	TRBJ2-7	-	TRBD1	TGTGCCAGCAGCCAGGCAGACAGGGACGGTTGGTACGAGCAGTACTTC	CASSQADRDGWYEQYF
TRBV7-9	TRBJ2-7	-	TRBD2	TGTGCCAGCAGCTTGATCCCGACTAGCTTCCACGAGCAGTACTTC	CASSLIPTSFHEQYF
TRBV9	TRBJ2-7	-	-	TGTGCCAGCAGCGTAGCCAGTGAGGCCTACGAGCAGTACTTC	CASSVASEAYEQYF
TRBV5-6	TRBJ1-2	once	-	TGTGCCAGCAGCTCGCCAGAGGGTGGCTACACCTTC	CASSSPEGGYTF
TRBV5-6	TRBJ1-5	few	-	TGTGCCAGCAGCCGACAGAGCAATCAGCCCCAGCATTTT	CASSRQSNQPQHF
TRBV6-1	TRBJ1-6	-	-	TGTGCCAGCAGTGCTGGACAGTATAATTCACCCCTCCACTTT	CASSAGQYNSPLHF
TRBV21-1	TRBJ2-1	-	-	TGTGCCAGCAGCAAAGTTGTTCGCCGGGACACAATTCGGTTCTTC	CASSKVVRRDTIRFF
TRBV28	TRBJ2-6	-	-	TGTGCCAGCAGTCCGCCGGGTGGCTCTGGGGCCAACGTCCTGACTTTC	CASSPPGGSGANVLTF
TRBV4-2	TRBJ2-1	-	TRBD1	TGTGCCAGCAGCGTTAGGGACAGATACAATGAGCAGTTCTTC	CASSVRDRYNEQFF
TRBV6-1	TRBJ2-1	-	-	TGTGCCAGCAGTGGTGGAAAGGGAAGGAGGAATGAGCAGTTCTTC	CASSGGKGRRNEQFF
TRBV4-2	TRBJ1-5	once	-	TGTGCCAGCAGCCAAGGACATAGCAATCAGCCCCAGCATTTT	CASSQGHSNQPQHF
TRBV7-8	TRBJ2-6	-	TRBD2	TGTGCCAGCAGCCCCTACCTTTGGCTAGCGGGAGGGTCTGGGGCCAACGTCCTGACTTTC	CASSPYLWLAGGSGANVLTF
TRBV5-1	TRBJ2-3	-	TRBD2	TGCGCCAGCAGCTTCCCAACTAGCGGGAGCGCAGATACGCAGTATTTT	CASSFPTSGSADTQYF
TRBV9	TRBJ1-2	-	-	TGTGCCAGCAGCGTAGTCCAGGGCCTTGGCTACACCTTC	CASSVVQGLGYTF
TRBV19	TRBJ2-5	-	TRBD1	TGTGCCAGTAGTCACGGGGGGACAGGGGAGACCCAGTACTTC	CASSHGGTGETQYF
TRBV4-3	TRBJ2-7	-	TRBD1	TGCGCCAGCAGCCAAGACCTTGGGACAGGGGGTTACCGCGAGCAGTACTTC	CASSQDLGTGGYREQYF
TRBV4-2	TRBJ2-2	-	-	TGTGCCAGCGGCCAAGAACTGGGGGCCCACACCGGGGAGCTGTTTTTT	CASGQELGAHTGELFF
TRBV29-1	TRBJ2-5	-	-	TGCAGCGTTGCAGAAGAGCGGGCGCTGCAAGAGACCCAGTACTTC	CSVAEERALQETQYF
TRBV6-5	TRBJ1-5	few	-	TGTGCCAGCAGAAGACAGGACGATCAGCCCCAGCATTTT	CASRRQDDQPQHF
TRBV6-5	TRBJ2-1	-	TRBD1	TGTGCCAGCAGTCTCGGACAGGGACTCAATGAGCAGTTCTTC	CASSLGQGLNEQFF
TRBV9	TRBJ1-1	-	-	TGTGCCAGCAGCTCAAGTGGGACTGCCCTGAACACTGAAGCTTTCTTT	CASSSSGTALNTEAFF
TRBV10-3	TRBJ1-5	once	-	TGTGCCATCAGTGAGTCGAGGCAGGGGAACAATCAGCCCCAGCATTTT	CAISESRQGNNQPQHF
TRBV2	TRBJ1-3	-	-	TGTGCCAGCAGTGGCGTATCTGGAAACACCATATATTTT	CASSGVSGNTIYF